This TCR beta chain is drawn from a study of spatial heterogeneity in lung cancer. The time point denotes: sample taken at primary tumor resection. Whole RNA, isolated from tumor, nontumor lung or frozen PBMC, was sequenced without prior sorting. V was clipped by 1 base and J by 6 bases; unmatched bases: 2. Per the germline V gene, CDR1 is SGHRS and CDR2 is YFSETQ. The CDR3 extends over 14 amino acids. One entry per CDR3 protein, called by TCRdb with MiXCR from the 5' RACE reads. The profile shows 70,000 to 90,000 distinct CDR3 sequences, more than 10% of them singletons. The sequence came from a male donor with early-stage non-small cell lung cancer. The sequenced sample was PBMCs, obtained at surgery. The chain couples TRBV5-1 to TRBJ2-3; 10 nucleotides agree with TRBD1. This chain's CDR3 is CASSLPTGGDTQYF. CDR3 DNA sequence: TGCGCCAGCAGCTTGCCGACAGGGGGCGATACGCAGTATTTT. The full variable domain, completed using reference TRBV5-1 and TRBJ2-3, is KAGVTQTPRYLIKTRGQQVTLSCSPISGHRSVSWYQQTPGQGLQFLFEYFSETQRNKGNFPGRFSGRQFSNSRSEMNVSTLELGDSALYLCASSLPTGGDTQYFGPGTRLTVL.